In its sample, the clone carrying this T cell receptor beta chain was seen a few times. This sample was included in a study of shared clonotypes between healthy human individuals. Here immunoSEQ multiplex PCR was the method, and the copy in TCRdb shows in-frame clones only, minus some. This table holds some 96,000 clones, approximately 44% found once. The CDR3 consists of 12 residues. Germline assignment: CDR1 SGDLS and CDR2 YYNGEE. Trimming shortened V by 4 bases and J by 8 bases, and 10 bases separated the two germline ends. The origin of this receptor is a woman aged 40 to 50 in good health. Some clones in this sample may be carry-over from other donors' samples. Sequenced: PBMCs. The chain employs TRBV9 and TRBJ2-1; no definite D call. CDR3 in amino acids: CASSPGRYEQFF. The CDR3 nucleotides read TGTGCCAGCAGCCCCGGGCGGTATGAGCAGTTCTTC.